The next 32 T cell receptor beta chains were all read from a single sample in a study of blood T cell repertoires in COVID-19 (dated by TCRdb to about 2020). Libraries were made using the immunoSEQ multiplex PCR assay. The table was pulled from immuneACCESS by TCRdb, which kept in-frame rearrangements only. Such tables lose some clones; where checked, under half of the loss comes from unresolved V genes, and the rest has no known cause. The sample yields about 150,000 clones; approximately 82% were counted once. About 7% of the sample is taken by the ten largest. The sequencing input was peripheral blood. These receptors all stem from a woman between 50 and 59 years old in a cohort sampled during active or convalescent COVID-19.

The chain has TRBV19 and TRBJ1-5; D might be TRBD1 (5 bases). Trimming pared 8 bases from V and 0 bases from J, leaving 20 bases between. The CDR3 sequence is 17 residues long. Germline CDR1 is LNHDA and CDR2 is SQIVND (reference sequence). The CDR3 here is CASSGRGRSDSNQPQHF. CDR3 coding DNA: TGTGCCAGTTCGGGGAGGGGCCGCAGTGATAGCAATCAGCCCCAGCATTTT.

The chain couples TRBV10-2 to TRBJ1-2; D perhaps matches TRBD1 (6 bases). Trimming removed 4 bases at V and 3 bases at J, with 9 bases between. Germline V gives CDR1 WSHSY, CDR2 SAAADI. The CDR3 extends over 13 amino acids. The CDR3, as DNA: TGCGCCAGCAGTGTTGGGGGCGACTATGGCTACACCTTC. Its translation: CASSVGGDYGYTF.

The chain carries TRBV9 and TRBJ2-3; 13 positions agree with TRBD2. With V trimmed by 0 bases and J by 0 bases, 4 bases remained unmatched. This CDR3 is 18 amino acids long. Per the germline V gene, CDR1 is SGDLS and CDR2 is YYNGEE. The CDR3 nucleotides are TGTGCCAGCAGCGTAGAACTAGCGGGGGGGACTAGCACAGATACGCAGTATTTT. It codes for CASSVELAGGTSTDTQYF.

CDR3 sequence (DNA): TGTGCCAGCTCACCAGCCCAATCCCAGGGGCTTCAGCCCCAGCATTTT. Amino acids: CASSPAQSQGLQPQHF. V usage is TRBV18 and J usage is TRBJ1-5; TRBD1 is a possible D gene (6 bases). From germline, CDR1 is KGHSH and CDR2 LQKENI. Trimming removed 2 bases at V and 6 bases at J, with 17 bases between. The CDR3 has 16 residues.

The chain combines TRBV21-1 with TRBJ1-5; TRBD1 is the table's D call and was not checked against the DNA. TRBV21-1 is labeled a pseudogene. The CDR3 spans 15 residues. CDR3 amino acids: CASSNRGSVNQPQHF. In DNA, the CDR3 is TGTGCCAGCAGCAATAGGGGCTCGGTCAATCAGCCCCAGCATTTT.

The chain is built from TRBV19 and TRBJ1-6; 9 bases map to TRBD1. Germline loops: CDR1 LNHDA, CDR2 SQIVND (reference sequence). This CDR3 contains 18 residues. Trimming took 5 bases from V and 1 from J; bases not matched to a gene: 9. The CDR3 loop reads CASSLQGAPGSYNSPLHF. The CDR3 DNA reads as TGTGCCAGTAGTCTACAGGGGGCGCCGGGATCCTATAATTCACCCCTCCACTTT.

The rearrangement joins TRBV5-4 to TRBJ1-2; tentatively, D is TRBD1 (5 bases). The CDR3 contains 14 residues. Germline V CDR1 and CDR2: SGHNT, YYREEE (reference sequence). Trimming removed 0 bases at V and 8 bases at J, with 14 bases between. The CDR3 DNA is TGTGCCAGCAGCTTGGTTCGGGGGGGTGGAGGCTACACCTTC. It yields the protein CASSLVRGGGGYTF.

The chain has TRBV7-7 and TRBJ2-5; TRBD1 aligns across 7 bases. Per the germline V gene, CDR1 is SSHAT and CDR2 is FNYEAQ (reference sequence). This CDR3 region has 18 residues. V lost 2 bases to trimming and J lost 2 bases; unmatched junction nucleotides: 14. The CDR3 sequence: CASSLSGSRHRGQETQYF. CDR3 in DNA: TGTGCCAGCAGCTTAAGTGGGTCCCGTCACAGGGGTCAAGAGACCCAGTACTTC.

This clone was observed a handful of times. The chain links TRBV29-1 to TRBJ1-3; D might be TRBD1 (6 bases). CDR1 is SQVTM and CDR2 is ANQGSEA in the germline V gene. This CDR3 contains 16 residues. Trimming pared 6 bases from V and 1 base from J, leaving 19 bases between. The CDR3 loop reads CSVSDSSKLSGNTIYF. In DNA, the CDR3 is TGCAGCGTCTCGGACAGCTCTAAATTATCTGGAAACACCATATATTTT.

The V gene is TRBV10-3, the J gene TRBJ2-2, with 8 bases lining up with TRBD1. CDR1 and CDR2 (germline): ENHRY, SYGVKD. V lost 4 bases and J lost 5; bases outside the gene matches: 6. This CDR3 comprises 15 residues. CDR3 coding DNA: TGTGCCATCAGTGGGCAGGGGGCCGGAACCGGGGAGCTGTTTTTT. It yields the protein CAISGQGAGTGELFF.

CDR3 in DNA: TGTGCCTGGAGGGGACAGGTCACTGAAGCTTTCTTT. Protein: CAWRGQVTEAFF. The chain employs TRBV30 and TRBJ1-1; 8 nucleotides agree with TRBD1. This CDR3 region has 12 residues. Germline loops: CDR1 GTSNPN, CDR2 SVGIG (reference sequence). V shed 3 bases, J shed 4 bases, and the junction held 1 base outside the gene matches.

As for this clone: At one end the junction does not follow the germline gene, possibly because of a read error. The chain links TRBV3-1 (or the pseudogene TRBV3-2) to TRBJ1-6; D gene unclear. Per the germline V gene, CDR1 is LGHDT and CDR2 is YNNKEL (reference sequence). The CDR3 runs 13 residues. DNA of the CDR3: TGTGCCAGCTCCCCCTCCCATAATTCACCCCTCCACTTT. Translating gives CASSPSHNSPLHF.

The chain links TRBV5-1 to TRBJ2-7; TRBD1 agrees at 9 bases. The CDR3 is made up of 15 amino acids. Germline values: CDR1 SGHRS, CDR2 YFSETQ. With 2 bases clipped from V and 0 bases from J, the junction kept 3 bases outside the gene matches. In nucleotides, the CDR3 is TGCGCCAGCAGCTTAGGGACAGGGAGCTCCTACGAGCAGTACTTC. Translation: CASSLGTGSSYEQYF.

CDR3 sequence reads: CASSPRTGGTDTQYF. As DNA, the CDR3 is TGTGCCAGCAGCCCGCGGACAGGAGGCACAGATACGCAGTATTTT. The chain links TRBV7-8 to TRBJ2-3; 7 bases map to TRBD1. The CDR3 has 15 residues. J lost 1 base, V lost 5 bases, and 6 bases had no gene match. Germline V gene lookup returns CDR1 SGHVS and CDR2 FQNEAQ.

The chain joins TRBV7-9 to TRBJ1-3; 8 bases match TRBD1. The germline CDR1 and CDR2 sequences are SEHNR and FQNEAQ (reference sequence). V dropped 5 bases and J dropped 10; count of bases not matched to a gene: 13. The CDR3 sequence is 15 residues long. CDR3 bases: TGTGCCAGCAGCCCCACCGAAGGCCGACAGGGGACCATATATTTT. Protein: CASSPTEGRQGTIYF.

The rearrangement joins TRBV7-9 to TRBJ1-1; no firm D call. Trimming removed 4 bases from V and 7 bases from J, with 7 bases in between. The CDR3 extends over 11 amino acids. Looked up from germline, CDR1 is SEHNR and CDR2 is FQNEAQ (reference sequence). This chain's CDR3 is CASSSQIEAFF. CDR3 bases: TGTGCCAGCAGCTCTCAGATTGAAGCTTTCTTT.

The CDR3 coding sequence is TGCGCCAGCAGCTTCTGGGGGGACAATGAGCAGTTCTTC. Amino acids: CASSFWGDNEQFF. The chain uses TRBV5-1 and TRBJ2-1; D is perhaps TRBD2 (6 bases). CDR1 is SGHRS, CDR2 YFSETQ, per germline. The CDR3 runs 13 residues. With 2 bases removed from V and 5 bases from J, the gap between germline ends came to 8 bases.

This clone has only one observation. CDR3 region: CSVRGDRAHGYTF. DNA for the CDR3: TGCAGCGTTCGGGGAGACAGGGCCCATGGCTACACCTTC. The chain employs TRBV29-1 and TRBJ1-2; 7 bases are a match to TRBD1. CDR1 is SQVTM, CDR2 ANQGSEA, per germline. The CDR3 consists of 13 residues. With 5 bases clipped from V and 6 bases from J, the junction kept 9 bases outside the gene matches.

The rearrangement uses TRBV3-1 (or the pseudogene TRBV3-2) and TRBJ2-3; TRBD2 matches at 13 bases. J lost 0 bases, V lost 0 bases, and 9 bases had no gene match. CDR3 length: 20 amino acids. Germline V gene sequence: CDR1 LGHDT, CDR2 YNNKEL (reference sequence). The CDR3 here is CASSQDRGTSGAPSTDTQYF. In DNA, the CDR3 is TGTGCCAGCAGCCAAGATAGGGGGACTAGCGGGGCCCCAAGCACAGATACGCAGTATTTT.

The rearrangement joins TRBV7-9 to TRBJ1-5, with TRBD1 matching 12 bases. Looked up from germline, CDR1 is SEHNR and CDR2 is FQNEAQ (reference sequence). The CDR3 sequence is 17 residues long. With V trimmed by 6 bases and J by 2 bases, 8 bases remained unmatched. The CDR3 here is CASSWGQGALGNQPQHF. CDR3 DNA sequence: TGTGCCAGCAGTTGGGGACAGGGGGCGTTGGGCAATCAGCCCCAGCATTTT.

V usage is TRBV6-7 and J usage is TRBJ2-3; 7 nucleotides align to TRBD1. TRBV6-7 is an open reading frame, and its role is uncertain. The CDR3 consists of 19 residues. V was pared by 1 base and J by 2 bases, with 15 bases of the junction left unmatched. CDR3 protein: CASSYWEIRGHPYTDTQYF. The CDR3 DNA reads as TGTGCCAGCAGTTACTGGGAGATTAGGGGGCATCCCTACACAGATACGCAGTATTTT.

Only one count was recorded for this clone. The rearrangement links TRBV5-1 to TRBJ2-3; tentatively, D is TRBD2 (6 bases). V shed 0 bases and J shed 3 bases, with 8 bases lying between them. In germline, CDR1 is SGHRS, CDR2 YFSETQ. This CDR3 is 14 amino acids long. The CDR3 is CASSLAGDTDTQYF. In DNA form, the CDR3 reads TGCGCCAGCAGCTTGGCGGGGGATACAGATACGCAGTATTTT.

For the CDR3, the DNA is TGTGCCAGCAGCTTAGGTAGCGGGGGTTACAATGAGCAGTTCTTC. Residues: CASSLGSGGYNEQFF. J is TRBJ2-1 and V is TRBV11-3, with 9 bases that match TRBD2. CDR1 is SGHNT, CDR2 YENEEA, per germline. With V trimmed by 1 base and J by 4 bases, 2 bases remained unmatched. The CDR3 loop spans 15 amino acids.

The chain has TRBV6-1 and TRBJ1-3, with 7 bases fitting TRBD1. The V gene end was trimmed by 3 bases and the J gene end by 5 bases; junction bases not matched to a gene: 4. The CDR3 covers 14 residues. Germline V gene sequence: CDR1 MNHNS, CDR2 SASEGT. This CDR3 is CASSDRGTRNTIYF. CDR3 nucleotide sequence: TGTGCCAGCAGTGACAGGGGGACGAGAAACACCATATATTTT.

The chain recombines TRBV29-1 with TRBJ1-1; TRBD1 is a possible D gene (5 bases). CDR3 length: 14 residues. V was trimmed by 4 bases and J by 1 base, leaving 13 bases between them. Germline CDR1 SQVTM, CDR2 ANQGSEA. CDR3 DNA sequence: TGCAGCGTTGTGAGTTGGGGGGAGAACACTGAAGCTTTCTTT. This encodes CSVVSWGENTEAFF.

The genes are TRBV7-8 and TRBJ1-1; D uncertain. The CDR3 has 15 residues. Trimming cost V 1 base and J 1 base, with 10 bases left between them. The V gene's germline CDR1 is SGHVS and CDR2 FQNEAQ. The CDR3, as DNA: TGTGCCAGCAGCTTAGGGTGGCAACCGAACACTGAAGCTTTCTTT. Translating it yields CASSLGWQPNTEAFF.

The chain couples TRBV6-5 to TRBJ2-7, with TRBD2 matching over 7 bases. J gave up 4 bases and V 0 bases, and 6 bases lay outside the gene matches. The length of the CDR3 is 15 residues. Germline CDR1 MNHEY, CDR2 SVGAGI. CDR3 nucleotide sequence: TGTGCCAGCAGTTACTCTGGCGGGGGTTTTTACGAGCAGTACTTC. This translates into CASSYSGGGFYEQYF.

The V call is TRBV3-1 (or the pseudogene TRBV3-2), the J call TRBJ1-1; D perhaps matches TRBD1 (5 bases). V lost 2 bases to trimming and J lost 7 bases, with 8 bases between them. Germline-derived CDR1 and CDR2 are LGHDT and YNNKEL (reference sequence). The CDR3 consists of 12 residues. CDR3 nucleotide sequence: TGTGCCAGCAGCCAAAATACAGGTGAAGCTTTCTTT. As protein: CASSQNTGEAFF.

The chain joins TRBV4-1 to TRBJ1-5, with a weak D call TRBD1 (6 bases). Germline V gene sequence: CDR1 MGHRA, CDR2 YSYEKL. This CDR3 contains 16 residues. The V and J ends lost 6 bases and 6 bases respectively, with 21 bases between them. The CDR3 nucleotides read TGCGCCAGCAGTTCAGTACAAACAGGGAGTGGTCAGCCCCAGCATTTT. It specifies CASSSVQTGSGQPQHF.

CDR3 region: CASSYSVTVEQYF. The CDR3 coding sequence is TGTGCCAGCAGTTACTCCGTCACTGTCGAGCAGTACTTC. This chain links TRBV6-2 or TRBV6-3 with TRBJ2-7; D is unresolved. This CDR3 has 13 residues. The V and J ends lost 0 bases and 6 bases respectively, with 9 bases between them. Per germline, CDR1 MNHEY and CDR2 SVGEGT.

The chain couples TRBV10-3 to TRBJ2-3; 8 positions match TRBD1. CDR1 and CDR2 from the germline V gene are ENHRY and SYGVKD. The CDR3 sequence is 14 residues long. The ends lost 8 bases at V and 4 bases at J; junction bases unmatched: 8. CDR3 in DNA: TGTGCCATCCGGGGATCGACAGGGGCAGATACGCAGTATTTT. It specifies CAIRGSTGADTQYF.

This chain joins TRBV7-7 and TRBJ2-3; TRBD2 is a possible D gene (5 bases). The length of the CDR3 is 15 residues. Germline loops: CDR1 SSHAT, CDR2 FNYEAQ (reference sequence). V shed 1 base and J shed 1 base, with 9 bases lying between them. The CDR3 sequence is CASSLGRAGTDTQYF. CDR3 in DNA: TGTGCCAGCAGCTTAGGGCGGGCAGGCACAGATACGCAGTATTTT. Full variable domain (rest looked up from reference TRBV7-7 and TRBJ2-3): GAGVSQSPRYKVTKRGQDVTLRCDPISSHATLYWYQQALGQGPEFLTYFNYEAQPDKSGLPSDRFSAERPEGSISTLTIQRTEQRDSAMYRCASSLGRAGTDTQYFGPGTRLTVL.